This TCR beta chain was found in a study of cytomegalovirus exposure and HLA in healthy donors. This PCR relied on a set of 60 Vbeta primers and 13 Jbeta primers. Original methodology: Roughly 81 million unique TCR beta chains, 10 million to 14 million shared, were counted in a later analysis. Repertoires were generated with immunoSEQ multiplex PCR, while TCRdb's copy carries only in-frame clones and drops some. V, J and clone size reflect that table, while D and trimming were determined from the DNA. The sample data list about 49,000 clones. V gave up 3 bases and J gave up 8 bases; unmatched junction bases: 13. The CDR3 is 17 amino acids. The V gene's germline CDR1 is LGHNT and CDR2 FRNRAP.

Material for sequencing was PBMCs. The chain recombines TRBV12-5 with TRBJ1-4; 9 bases fit TRBD1. This TCR derives from a man aged 18 to 29 in good health and CMV-seropositive. CDR3: CASGFGTDRGLYEKLFF. Written as DNA, the CDR3 is TGTGCTAGTGGTTTTGGGACGGACAGGGGTTTATACGAAAAACTGTTTTTT.